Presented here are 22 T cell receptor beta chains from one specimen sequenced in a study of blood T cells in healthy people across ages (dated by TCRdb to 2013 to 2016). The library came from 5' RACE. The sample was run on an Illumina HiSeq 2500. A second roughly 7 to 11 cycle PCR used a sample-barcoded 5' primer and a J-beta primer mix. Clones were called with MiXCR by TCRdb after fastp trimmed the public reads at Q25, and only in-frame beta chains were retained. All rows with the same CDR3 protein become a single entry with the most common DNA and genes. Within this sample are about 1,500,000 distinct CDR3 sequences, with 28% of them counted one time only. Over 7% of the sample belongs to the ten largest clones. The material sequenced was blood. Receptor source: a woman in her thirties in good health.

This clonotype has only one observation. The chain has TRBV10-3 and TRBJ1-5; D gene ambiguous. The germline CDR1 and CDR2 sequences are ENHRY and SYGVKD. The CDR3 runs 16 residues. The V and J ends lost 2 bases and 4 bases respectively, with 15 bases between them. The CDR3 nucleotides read TGTGCCATCAGTGAGCCCGTCGAAGGGAGTAATCAGCCCCAGCATTTT. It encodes CAISEPVEGSNQPQHF.

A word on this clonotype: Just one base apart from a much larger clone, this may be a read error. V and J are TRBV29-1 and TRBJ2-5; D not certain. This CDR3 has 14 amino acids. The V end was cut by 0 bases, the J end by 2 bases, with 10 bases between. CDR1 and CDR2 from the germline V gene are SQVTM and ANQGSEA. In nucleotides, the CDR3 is TGCAGCGTTGAAGATCATCCCGTGCAAGAGACCCAGTACTTC. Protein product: CSVEDHPVQETQYF.

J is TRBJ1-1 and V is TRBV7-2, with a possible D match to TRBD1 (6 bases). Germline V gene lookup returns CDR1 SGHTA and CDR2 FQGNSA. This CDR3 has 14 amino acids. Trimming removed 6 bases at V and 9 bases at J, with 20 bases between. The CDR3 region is CASSPSAGAGQAFF. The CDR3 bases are TGTGCCAGCAGTCCTTCCGCGGGGGCCGGACAAGCTTTCTTT.

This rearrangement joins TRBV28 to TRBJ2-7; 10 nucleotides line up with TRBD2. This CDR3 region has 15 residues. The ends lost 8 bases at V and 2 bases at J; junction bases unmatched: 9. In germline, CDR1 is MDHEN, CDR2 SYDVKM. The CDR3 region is CASVGGTSGAYEQYF. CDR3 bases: TGTGCCAGCGTTGGGGGTACTAGCGGGGCCTACGAGCAGTACTTC. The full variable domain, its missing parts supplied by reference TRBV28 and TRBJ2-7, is DVKVTQSSRYLVKRTGEKVFLECVQDMDHENMFWYRQDPGLGLRLIYFSYDVKMKEKGDIPEGYSVSREKKERFSLILESASTNQTSMYLCASVGGTSGAYEQYFGPGTRLTVT.

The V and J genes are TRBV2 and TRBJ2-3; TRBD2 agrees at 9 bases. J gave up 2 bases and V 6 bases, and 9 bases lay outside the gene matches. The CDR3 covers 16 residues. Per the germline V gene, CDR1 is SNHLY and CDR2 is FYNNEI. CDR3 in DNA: TGTGCCAGCAGCTCGACTAGCGGTACTCTCACAGATACGCAGTATTTT. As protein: CASSSTSGTLTDTQYF. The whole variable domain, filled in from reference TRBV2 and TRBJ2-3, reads EPEVTQTPSHQVTQMGQEVILRCVPISNHLYFYWYRQILGQKVEFLVSFYNNEISEKSEIFDDQFSVERPDGSNFTLKIRSTKLEDSAMYFCASSSTSGTLTDTQYFGPGTRLTVL.

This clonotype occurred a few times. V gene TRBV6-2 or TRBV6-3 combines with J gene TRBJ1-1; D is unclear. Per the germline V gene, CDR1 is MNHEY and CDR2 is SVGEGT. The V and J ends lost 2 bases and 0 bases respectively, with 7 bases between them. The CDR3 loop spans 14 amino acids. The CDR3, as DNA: TGTGCCAGCAGTTACGGACGGATGAACACTGAAGCTTTCTTT. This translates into CASSYGRMNTEAFF.

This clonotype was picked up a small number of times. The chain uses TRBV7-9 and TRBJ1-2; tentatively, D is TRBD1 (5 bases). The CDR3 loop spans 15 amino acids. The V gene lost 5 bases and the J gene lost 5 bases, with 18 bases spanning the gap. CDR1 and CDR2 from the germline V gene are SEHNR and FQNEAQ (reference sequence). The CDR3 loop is CASSPQSGRPYGYTF. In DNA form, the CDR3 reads TGTGCCAGCAGCCCACAATCGGGACGCCCGTATGGCTACACCTTC.

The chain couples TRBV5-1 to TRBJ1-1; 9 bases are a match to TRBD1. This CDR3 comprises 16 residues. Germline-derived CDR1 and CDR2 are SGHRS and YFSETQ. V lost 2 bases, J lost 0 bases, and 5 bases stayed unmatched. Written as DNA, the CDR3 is TGCGCCAGCAGCTTCGACAGGGGGTTTATGAACACTGAAGCTTTCTTT. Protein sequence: CASSFDRGFMNTEAFF. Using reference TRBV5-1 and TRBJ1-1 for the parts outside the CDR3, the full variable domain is KAGVTQTPRYLIKTRGQQVTLSCSPISGHRSVSWYQQTPGQGLQFLFEYFSETQRNKGNFPGRFSGRQFSNSRSEMNVSTLELGDSALYLCASSFDRGFMNTEAFFGQGTRLTVV.

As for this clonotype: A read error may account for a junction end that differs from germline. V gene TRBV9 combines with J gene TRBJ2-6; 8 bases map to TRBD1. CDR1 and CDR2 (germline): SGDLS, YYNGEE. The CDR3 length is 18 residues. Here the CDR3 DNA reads TGTGCCAGCAGCGTAGTCAGTGGACAGGGCTCTGGGACCAACGTCCTGACTTTC. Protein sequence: CASSVVSGQGSGTNVLTF.

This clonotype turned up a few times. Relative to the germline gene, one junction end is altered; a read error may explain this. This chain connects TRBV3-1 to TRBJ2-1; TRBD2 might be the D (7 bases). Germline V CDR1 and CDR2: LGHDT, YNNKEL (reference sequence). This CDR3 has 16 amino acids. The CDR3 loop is CASSQVGGGALNDQFF. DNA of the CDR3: TGTGCCAGCAGCCAAGTCGGTGGGGGGGCCCTAAATGATCAGTTCTTC.

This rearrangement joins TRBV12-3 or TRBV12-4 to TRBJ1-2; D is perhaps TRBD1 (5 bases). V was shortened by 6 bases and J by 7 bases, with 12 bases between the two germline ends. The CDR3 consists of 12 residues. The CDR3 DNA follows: TGTGCCAGCAGAAAATTGGGGGGTGGCTACACCTTC. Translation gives CASRKLGGGYTF.

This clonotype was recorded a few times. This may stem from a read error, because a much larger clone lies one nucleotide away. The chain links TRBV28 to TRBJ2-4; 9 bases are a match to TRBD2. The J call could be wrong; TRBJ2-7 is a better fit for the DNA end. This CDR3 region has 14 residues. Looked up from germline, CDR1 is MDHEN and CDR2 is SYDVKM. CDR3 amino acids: CASRPGGGGNEQYF. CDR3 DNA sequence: TGTGCCAGCAGGCCTGGCGGGGGGGGAAACGAGCAGTACTTC.

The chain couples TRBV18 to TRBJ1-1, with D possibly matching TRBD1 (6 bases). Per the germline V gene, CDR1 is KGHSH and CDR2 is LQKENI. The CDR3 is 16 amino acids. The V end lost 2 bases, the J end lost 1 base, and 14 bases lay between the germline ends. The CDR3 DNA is TGTGCCAGCTCACCATTCCCGGACAGAAAGAACACTGAAGCTTTCTTT. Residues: CASSPFPDRKNTEAFF.

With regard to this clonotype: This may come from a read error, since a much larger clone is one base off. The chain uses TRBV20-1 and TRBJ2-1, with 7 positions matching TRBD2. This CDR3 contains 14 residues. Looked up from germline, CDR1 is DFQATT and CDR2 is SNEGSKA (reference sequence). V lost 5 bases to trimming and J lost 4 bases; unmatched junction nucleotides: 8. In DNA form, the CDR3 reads TGCAGTGCTCCTGAGGCTAGCGGATACAATGAGCAGTTCTTC. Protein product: CSAPEASGYNEQFF.

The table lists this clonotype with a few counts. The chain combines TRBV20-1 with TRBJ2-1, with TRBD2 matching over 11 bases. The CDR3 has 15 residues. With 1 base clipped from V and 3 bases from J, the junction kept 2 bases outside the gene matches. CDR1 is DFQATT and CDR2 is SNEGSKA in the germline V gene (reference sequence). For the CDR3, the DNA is TGCAGTGCTAGAGGTAGCGGGGGGGGCTACAATGAGCAGTTCTTC. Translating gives CSARGSGGGYNEQFF.

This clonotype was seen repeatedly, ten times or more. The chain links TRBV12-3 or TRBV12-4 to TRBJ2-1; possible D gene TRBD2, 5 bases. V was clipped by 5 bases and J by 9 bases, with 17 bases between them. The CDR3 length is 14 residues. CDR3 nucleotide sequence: TGTGCCAGCAGTGTGACGGGCGGGCGTGGTGAGCAGTTCTTC. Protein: CASSVTGGRGEQFF.

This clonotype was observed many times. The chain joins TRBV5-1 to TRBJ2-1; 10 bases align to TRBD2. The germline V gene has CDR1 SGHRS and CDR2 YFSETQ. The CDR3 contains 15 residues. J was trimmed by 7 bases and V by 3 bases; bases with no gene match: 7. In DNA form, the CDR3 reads TGCGCCAGCAGCTCTGCTAGCGGGGGCTGGAATGAGCAGTTCTTC. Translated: CASSSASGGWNEQFF. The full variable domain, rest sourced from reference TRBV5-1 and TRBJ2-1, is KAGVTQTPRYLIKTRGQQVTLSCSPISGHRSVSWYQQTPGQGLQFLFEYFSETQRNKGNFPGRFSGRQFSNSRSEMNVSTLELGDSALYLCASSSASGGWNEQFFGPGTRLTVL.

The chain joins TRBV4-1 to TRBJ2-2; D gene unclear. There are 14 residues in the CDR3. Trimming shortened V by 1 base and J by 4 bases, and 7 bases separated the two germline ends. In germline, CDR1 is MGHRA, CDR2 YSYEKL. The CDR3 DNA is TGCGCCAGCAGCCAAGGGCAGCGCACCGGGGAGCTGTTTTTT. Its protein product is CASSQGQRTGELFF.

The CDR3 loop is CASSQEVGRGYGYTF. The CDR3 DNA is TGTGCCAGCAGCCAAGAGGTGGGCAGGGGCTATGGCTACACCTTC. V is TRBV3-1 and J is TRBJ1-2; D is possibly TRBD1 (6 bases). The CDR3 runs 15 residues. Trimming removed 0 bases at V and 4 bases at J, with 12 bases between. The germline CDR1 and CDR2 sequences are LGHDT and YNNKEL (reference sequence). The full variable domain, in which reference TRBV3-1 and TRBJ1-2 provide the parts outside the CDR3, is DTAVSQTPKYLVTQMGNDKSIKCEQNLGHDTMYWYKQDSKKFLKIMFSYNNKELIINETVPNRFSPKSPDKAHLNLHINSLELGDSAVYFCASSQEVGRGYGYTFGSGTRLTVV.

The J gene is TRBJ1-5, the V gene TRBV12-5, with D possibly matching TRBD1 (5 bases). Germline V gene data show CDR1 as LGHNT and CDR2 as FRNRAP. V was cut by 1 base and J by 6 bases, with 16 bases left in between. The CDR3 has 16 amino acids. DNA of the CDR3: TGTGCTAGTGGTTTGGACACCAGGGAAGTAAGTCAGCCCCAGCATTTT. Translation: CASGLDTREVSQPQHF.

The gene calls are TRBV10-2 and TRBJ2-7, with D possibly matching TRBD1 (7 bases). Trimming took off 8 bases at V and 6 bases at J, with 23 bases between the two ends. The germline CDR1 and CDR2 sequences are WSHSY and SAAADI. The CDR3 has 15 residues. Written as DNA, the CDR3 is TGCGCCAGCGGGGGGAAGGAGGGGGCTTACGGCGAGCAGTACTTC. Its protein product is CASGGKEGAYGEQYF.

CDR3 region: CASSHGQGNTEAFF. CDR3 DNA sequence: TGCGCCAGCAGCCACGGACAGGGGAACACTGAAGCTTTCTTT. The chain employs TRBV5-1 and TRBJ1-1, with 8 bases fitting TRBD1. This CDR3 comprises 14 residues. Looked up from germline, CDR1 is SGHRS and CDR2 is YFSETQ. V was pared by 4 bases and J by 1 base, with 3 bases of the junction left unmatched.